This TCR beta chain was sequenced during a study of T-cell memory formation after mild COVID-19. TCRdb re-analysed the 5' RACE reads in MiXCR, keeping a single row per CDR3 protein. Of some 250,000 distinct CDR3 sequences detected, 8% to 10% appear once; the ten largest clones hold 20% to 25%. This CDR3 comprises 14 residues. V lost 7 bases and J lost 4; bases outside the gene matches: 5. Germline V gives CDR1 MNHEY, CDR2 SVGAGI. The chain links TRBV6-5 to TRBJ1-4; 8 positions agree with TRBD1. This receptor was identified in a man aged 18 to 30 who had mild COVID-19 (a few samples of this study predate the infection). Cell type and time point are not known. The source material was PBMCs or a T cell subset sorted from them (not recorded which). The CDR3 DNA is TGTGCCAGCACCAGACAGGGGCGTAATGAAAAACTGTTTTTT. Translation: CASTRQGRNEKLFF.